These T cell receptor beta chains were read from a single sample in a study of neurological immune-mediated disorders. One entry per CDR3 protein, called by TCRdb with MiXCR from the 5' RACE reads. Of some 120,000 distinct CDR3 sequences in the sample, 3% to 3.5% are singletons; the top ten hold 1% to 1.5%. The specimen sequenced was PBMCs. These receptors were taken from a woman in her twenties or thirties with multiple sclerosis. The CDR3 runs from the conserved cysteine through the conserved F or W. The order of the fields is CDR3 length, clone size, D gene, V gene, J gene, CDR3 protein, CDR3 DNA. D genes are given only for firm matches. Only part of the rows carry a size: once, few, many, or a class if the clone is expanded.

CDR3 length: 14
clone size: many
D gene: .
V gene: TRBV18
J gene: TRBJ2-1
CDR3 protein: CASSPNGPDNEQFF
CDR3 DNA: TGTGCCAGCTCACCAAATGGTCCCGACAATGAGCAGTTCTTC

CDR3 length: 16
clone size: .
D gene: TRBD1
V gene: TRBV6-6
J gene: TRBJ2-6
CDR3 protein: CASSGQGLNGANVLTF
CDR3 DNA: TGTGCCAGCAGTGGACAGGGTCTAAATGGGGCCAACGTCCTGACTTTC

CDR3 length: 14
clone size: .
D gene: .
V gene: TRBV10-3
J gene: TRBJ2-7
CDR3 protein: CAISVDGSSYEQYF
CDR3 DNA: TGTGCCATCAGTGTTGACGGAAGCTCCTACGAGCAGTACTTC

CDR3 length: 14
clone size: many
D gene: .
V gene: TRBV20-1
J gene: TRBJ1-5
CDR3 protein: CSARKLGLDQPQHF
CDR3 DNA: TGCAGTGCTAGGAAATTAGGCTTAGATCAGCCCCAGCATTTT

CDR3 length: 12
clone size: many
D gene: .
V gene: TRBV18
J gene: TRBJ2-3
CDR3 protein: CASSPFPDTQYF
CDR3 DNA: TGTGCCAGCTCACCATTCCCCGATACGCAGTATTTT

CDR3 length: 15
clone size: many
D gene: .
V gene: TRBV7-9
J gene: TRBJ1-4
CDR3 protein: CASSFGPTGREKLFF
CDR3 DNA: TGTGCCAGCAGCTTCGGCCCAACAGGGAGAGAAAAACTGTTTTTT

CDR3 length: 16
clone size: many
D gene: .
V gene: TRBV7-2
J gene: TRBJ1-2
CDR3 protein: CASSLEGQRGSYGYTF
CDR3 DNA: TGTGCCAGCAGCTTAGAGGGGCAGCGGGGGTCATACGGCTACACCTTC

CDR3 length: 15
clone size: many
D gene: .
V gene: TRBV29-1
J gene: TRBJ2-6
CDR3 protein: CSVGSLASGANVLTF
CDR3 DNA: TGCAGCGTAGGGAGTTTGGCCTCTGGGGCCAACGTCCTGACTTTC

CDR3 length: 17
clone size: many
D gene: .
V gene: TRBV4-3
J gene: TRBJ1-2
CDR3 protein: CASSQDPSQRANYGYTF
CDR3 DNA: TGCGCCAGCAGCCAAGACCCCTCGCAGAGAGCTAACTATGGCTACACCTTC

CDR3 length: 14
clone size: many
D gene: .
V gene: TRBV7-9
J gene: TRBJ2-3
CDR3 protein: CASTVGRSTDTQYF
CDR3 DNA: TGTGCCAGCACCGTGGGGAGAAGCACAGATACGCAGTATTTT

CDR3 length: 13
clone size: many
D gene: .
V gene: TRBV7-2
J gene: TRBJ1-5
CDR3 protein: CASSLFRDQPQHF
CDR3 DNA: TGTGCCAGCAGCTTGTTTAGGGATCAGCCCCAGCATTTT

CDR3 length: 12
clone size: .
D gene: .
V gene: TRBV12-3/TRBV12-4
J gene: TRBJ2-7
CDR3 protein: CASRSRGYEQYF
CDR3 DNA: TGTGCCAGCAGATCCCGGGGCTACGAGCAGTACTTC

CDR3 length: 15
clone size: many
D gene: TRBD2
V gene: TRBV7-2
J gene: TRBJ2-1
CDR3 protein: CASSLSSGGYNEQFF
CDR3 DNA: TGTGCCAGCAGCTTATCTAGCGGGGGGTACAATGAGCAGTTCTTC

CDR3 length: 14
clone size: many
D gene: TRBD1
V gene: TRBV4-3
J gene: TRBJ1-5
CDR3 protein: CASSQETGSQPQHF
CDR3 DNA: TGCGCCAGCAGCCAAGAGACAGGGTCCCAGCCCCAGCATTTT

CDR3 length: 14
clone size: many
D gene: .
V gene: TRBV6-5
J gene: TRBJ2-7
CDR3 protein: CASSSAGGPYEQYF
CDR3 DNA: TGTGCCAGCAGTTCGGCTGGCGGGCCCTACGAGCAGTACTTC

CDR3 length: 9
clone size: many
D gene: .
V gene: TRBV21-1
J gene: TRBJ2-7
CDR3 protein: CASSYEQYF
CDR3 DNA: TGTGCCAGCAGCTACGAGCAGTACTTC

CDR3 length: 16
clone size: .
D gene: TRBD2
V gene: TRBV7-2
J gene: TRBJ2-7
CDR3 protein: CASSLGLAGVLYEQYF
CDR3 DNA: TGTGCCAGCAGCTTAGGTCTAGCGGGGGTGTTATACGAGCAGTACTTC

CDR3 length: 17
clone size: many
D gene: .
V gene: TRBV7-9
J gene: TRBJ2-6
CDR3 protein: CASSLWTHNSGANVLTF
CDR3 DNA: TGTGCCAGCAGCTTATGGACTCACAACTCTGGGGCCAACGTCCTGACTTTC

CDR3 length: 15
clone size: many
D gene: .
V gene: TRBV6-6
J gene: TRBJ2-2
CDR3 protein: CASSPQGEDTGELFF
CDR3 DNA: TGTGCCAGCAGCCCACAGGGCGAGGACACCGGGGAGCTGTTTTTT

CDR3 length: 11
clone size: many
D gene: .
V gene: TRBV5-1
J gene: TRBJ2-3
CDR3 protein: CASRGEDTQYF
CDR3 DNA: TGCGCCAGCAGAGGAGAAGATACGCAGTATTTT

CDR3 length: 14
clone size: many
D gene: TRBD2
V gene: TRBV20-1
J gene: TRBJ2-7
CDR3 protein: CSASPPSGSYEQYF
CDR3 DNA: TGCAGTGCTAGCCCTCCTAGCGGGAGCTACGAGCAGTACTTC

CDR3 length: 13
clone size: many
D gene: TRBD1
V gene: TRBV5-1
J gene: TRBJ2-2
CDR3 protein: CASRTGYSGELFF
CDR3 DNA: TGCGCCAGCCGGACAGGGTATTCCGGGGAGCTGTTTTTT

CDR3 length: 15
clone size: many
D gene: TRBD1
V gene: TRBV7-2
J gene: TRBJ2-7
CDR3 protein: CASSLGRGQGREQYF
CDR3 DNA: TGTGCCAGCAGCTTAGGCCGGGGACAGGGGCGCGAGCAGTACTTC